Listed here is a single TCR beta chain. The antigen remains undetermined. These data are taken from a study of T cell responses to AZD1222 COVID-19 vaccine. CDR3 length: 15 residues. J gave up 1 base and V 3 bases, and 5 bases lay outside the gene matches. CDR1 is SGHDT and CDR2 is YYEEEE in the germline V gene. The data were produced by immunoSEQ multiplex PCR, yet TCRdb's version contains in-frame clones alone and is incomplete. This table has over 120,000 clones, roughly nine tenths appearing once. Regarding the study as a whole: Spike-specific TCR breadth and depth both grew after two AZD1222 doses.

The chain combines TRBV5-6 with TRBJ1-1; 8 bases are a match to TRBD1. Sequencing used peripheral blood, obtained on day 0 of AZD1222 vaccination. This receptor was obtained from an adult in good health. The chain's CDR3 is CASSSTGGWNTEAFF. As DNA, the CDR3 is TGTGCCAGCAGCTCAACAGGGGGGTGGAACACTGAAGCTTTCTTT.